These 8 T cell receptor beta chains were sequenced from one sample in a study of graft-versus-host responses after intestinal transplantation. The table came from immunoSEQ multiplex PCR; TCRdb's copy has only in-frame clones and leaves some out. The data hold tens of thousands of clones, with over 85% observed a single time. The antigens of these receptors remain unknown. This specimen consisted of unstimulated CD4+ T cells sorted from spleen or lymph node cells, obtained before intestinal transplant. These receptors were taken from a human donor who received an intestinal transplant.

This clone has a single count. The chain recombines TRBV19 with TRBJ2-7; perhaps TRBD1 as D (6 bases). V was cut by 6 bases and J by 6 bases, with 21 bases left in between. CDR3 size: 15 residues. Germline CDR1 reads LNHDA; CDR2 reads SQIVND (reference sequence). CDR3 residues: CASSPRAVGGFEQYF. The DNA for the CDR3 is TGTGCCAGTAGCCCCCGAGCGGTAGGGGGTTTCGAGCAGTACTTC. The variable domain in full, with the rest retrieved from reference TRBV19 and TRBJ2-7, is DGGITQSPKYLFRKEGQNVTLSCEQNLNHDAMYWYRQDPGQGLRLIYYSQIVNDFQKGDIAEGYSVSREKKESFPLTVTSAQKNPTAFYLCASSPRAVGGFEQYFGPGTRLTVT.

This chain links TRBV5-6 with TRBJ2-1, with 7 bases that match TRBD2. The CDR3 totals 14 residues. Germline assignment: CDR1 SGHDT and CDR2 YYEEEE. The trim removed 5 bases at V and 3 bases at J, leaving 5 bases unmatched. CDR3 amino acids: CASSFGEGYNEQFF. The CDR3 bases are TGTGCCAGCAGTTTTGGGGAGGGCTACAATGAGCAGTTCTTC.

CDR3 nucleotide sequence: TGTGCCAGCAGTCGGACAGGGGATGGGGACTACGAGCAGTACTTC. This gives the protein CASSRTGDGDYEQYF. The chain joins TRBV6-5 to TRBJ2-7; 9 nucleotides line up with TRBD1. Germline CDR1 MNHEY, CDR2 SVGAGI. The CDR3 spans 15 residues. V lost 5 bases, J lost 3 bases, and 8 bases stayed unmatched.

This chain connects TRBV6-1 to TRBJ1-2; D possibly corresponds to TRBD1 (6 bases). The CDR3 runs to 15 residues. Germline values: CDR1 MNHNS, CDR2 SASEGT. Trimming removed 6 bases at V and 4 bases at J, with 18 bases between. The CDR3 here is CASSDRSPYGYGYTF. The CDR3 nucleotides are TGTGCCAGCAGCGACAGGAGCCCCTACGGCTATGGCTACACCTTC.

V is TRBV6-5 and J is TRBJ2-7; possible D gene TRBD2, 5 bases. Per germline, CDR1 MNHEY and CDR2 SVGAGI. The CDR3 consists of 12 residues. V dropped 2 bases and J dropped 3 bases, with 5 bases sitting between them. CDR3 sequence (DNA): TGTGCCAGCAGTTACCGGGACTACGAGCAGTACTTC. Translating gives CASSYRDYEQYF.

This clone was counted only a few times. This chain uses TRBV7-9 with TRBJ1-2; 11 bases fit TRBD1. This CDR3 has 13 amino acids. Germline V lookup: CDR1 SEHNR, CDR2 FQNEAQ (reference sequence). V gave up 5 bases and J gave up 7 bases; unmatched junction bases: 3. The CDR3 loop is CASSRDRGTGYTF. In nucleotides, the CDR3 is TGTGCCAGCAGCCGGGACAGGGGGACTGGCTACACCTTC.

The chain uses TRBV29-1 and TRBJ2-1, with TRBD2 matching over 8 bases. Germline values: CDR1 SQVTM, CDR2 ANQGSEA. The CDR3 contains 14 residues. Trimming removed 7 bases from V and 8 bases from J; junction bases left unmatched: 13. In DNA form, the CDR3 reads TGCAGCGCCGGTAGCGGGATTGGTGTCGATGAGCAGTTCTTC. Protein product: CSAGSGIGVDEQFF.

The chain couples TRBV18 to TRBJ1-1; D not certain. The V end was cut by 2 bases, the J end by 1 base, with 8 bases between. The CDR3 has 14 residues. Per the germline V gene, CDR1 is KGHSH and CDR2 is LQKENI. CDR3 DNA: TGTGCCAGCTCACCATCGAGGGCGAACACTGAAGCTTTCTTT. The encoded protein is CASSPSRANTEAFF.